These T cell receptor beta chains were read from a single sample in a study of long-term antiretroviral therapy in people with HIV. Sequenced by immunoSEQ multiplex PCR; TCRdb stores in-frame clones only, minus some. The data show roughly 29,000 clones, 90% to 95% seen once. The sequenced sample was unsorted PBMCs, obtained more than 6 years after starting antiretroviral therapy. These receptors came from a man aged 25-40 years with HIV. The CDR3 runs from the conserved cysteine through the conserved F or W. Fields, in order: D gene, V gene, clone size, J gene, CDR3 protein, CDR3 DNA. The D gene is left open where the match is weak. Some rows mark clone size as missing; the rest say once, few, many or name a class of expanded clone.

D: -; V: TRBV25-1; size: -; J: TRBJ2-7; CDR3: CASSEGAPYEQYF; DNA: TGTGCCAGCAGTGAAGGGGCCCCCTACGAGCAGTACTTC
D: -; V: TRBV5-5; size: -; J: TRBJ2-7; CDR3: CASSRDIHYEQYF; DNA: TGTGCCAGCAGTCGGGACATTCACTACGAGCAGTACTTC
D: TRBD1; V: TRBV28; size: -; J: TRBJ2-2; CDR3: CASRKSGTGVTGELFF; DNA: TGTGCCAGCAGAAAGAGCGGGACAGGGGTTACCGGGGAGCTGTTTTTT
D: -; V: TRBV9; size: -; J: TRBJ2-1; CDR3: CASSEGGAYNEQFF; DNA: TGTGCCAGCAGCGAGGGGGGGGCCTACAATGAGCAGTTCTTC
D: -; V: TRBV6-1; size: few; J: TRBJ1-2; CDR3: CASSEDGGSGYGYTF; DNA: TGTGCCAGCAGTGAAGATGGCGGATCGGGCTATGGCTACACCTTC
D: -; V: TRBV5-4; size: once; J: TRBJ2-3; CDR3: CASSPEVLDTQYF; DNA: TGTGCCAGCAGCCCAGAGGTTTTGGATACGCAGTATTTT
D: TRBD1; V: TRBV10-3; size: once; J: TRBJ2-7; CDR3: CAISSGQGSYEQYF; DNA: TGTGCCATCAGCAGCGGACAGGGATCCTACGAGCAGTACTTC
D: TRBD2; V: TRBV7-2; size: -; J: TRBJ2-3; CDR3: CASSGRLAGGTTDTQYF; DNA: TGTGCCAGCAGCGGTCGGCTAGCGGGAGGGACCACAGATACGCAGTATTTT
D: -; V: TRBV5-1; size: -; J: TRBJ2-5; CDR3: CASSLGQDSQETQYF; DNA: TGCGCCAGCAGCTTGGGACAGGATTCCCAAGAGACCCAGTACTTC
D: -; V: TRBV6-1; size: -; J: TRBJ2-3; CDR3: CASSKGGLDGSDTQYF; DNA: TGTGCCAGCAGTAAAGGGGGACTGGATGGTTCAGATACGCAGTATTTT
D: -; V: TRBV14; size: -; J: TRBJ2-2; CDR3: CASSQLRRLRDTGELFF; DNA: TGTGCCAGCAGCCAACTTCGAAGGCTTAGAGACACCGGGGAGCTGTTTTTT
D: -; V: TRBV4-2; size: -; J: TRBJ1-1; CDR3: CASSQGLQGAFF; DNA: TGTGCCAGCAGCCAGGGGTTACAGGGAGCTTTCTTT
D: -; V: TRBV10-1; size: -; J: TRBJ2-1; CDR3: CASSARPDVDEQFF; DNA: TGCGCCAGCAGTGCCCGTCCGGACGTGGATGAGCAGTTCTTC